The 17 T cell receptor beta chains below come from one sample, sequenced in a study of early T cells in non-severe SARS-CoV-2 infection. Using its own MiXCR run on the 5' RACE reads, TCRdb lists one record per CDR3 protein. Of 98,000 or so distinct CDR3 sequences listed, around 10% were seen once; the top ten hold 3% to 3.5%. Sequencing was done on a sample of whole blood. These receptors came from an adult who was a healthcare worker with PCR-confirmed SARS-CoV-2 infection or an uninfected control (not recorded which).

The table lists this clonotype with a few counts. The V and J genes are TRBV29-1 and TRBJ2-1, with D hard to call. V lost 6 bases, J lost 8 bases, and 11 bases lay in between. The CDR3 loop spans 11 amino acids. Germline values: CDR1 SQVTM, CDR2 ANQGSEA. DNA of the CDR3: TGCAGCGTGAAAAGTGGGGATGAGCAGTTCTTC. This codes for CSVKSGDEQFF.

In DNA, the CDR3 is TGTGCCAGCAGTCTTAGCGGGAGGGCGAACGAGCAGTACTTC. This sequence encodes CASSLSGRANEQYF. The rearrangement uses TRBV12-3 or TRBV12-4 and TRBJ2-7, with 11 positions matching TRBD2. The V and J ends lost 5 bases and 5 bases, in that order; junction bases with no gene match: 5. This CDR3 contains 14 residues.

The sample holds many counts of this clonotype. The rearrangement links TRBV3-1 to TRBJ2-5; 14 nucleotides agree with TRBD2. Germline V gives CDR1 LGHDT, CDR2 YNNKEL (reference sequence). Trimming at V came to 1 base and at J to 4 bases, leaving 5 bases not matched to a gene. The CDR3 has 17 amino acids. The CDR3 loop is CASSQAPTSGGVETQYF. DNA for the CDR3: TGTGCCAGCAGCCAAGCCCCGACTAGCGGGGGGGTAGAGACCCAGTACTTC.

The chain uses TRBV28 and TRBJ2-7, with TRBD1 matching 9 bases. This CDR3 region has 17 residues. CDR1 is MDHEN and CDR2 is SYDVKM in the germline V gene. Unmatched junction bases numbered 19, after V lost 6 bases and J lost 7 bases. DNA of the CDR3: TGTGCCAGCAGGGCTACCGCCAGCACACAGGGGGCGGAAGAGCAGTACTTC. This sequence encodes CASRATASTQGAEEQYF.

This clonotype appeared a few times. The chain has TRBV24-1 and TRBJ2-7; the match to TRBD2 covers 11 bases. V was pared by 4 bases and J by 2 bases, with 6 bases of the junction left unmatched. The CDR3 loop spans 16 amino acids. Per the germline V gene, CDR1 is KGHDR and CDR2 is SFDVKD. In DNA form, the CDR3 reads TGTGCCACCAGTGACCCGACTAGCGGGACAGCCTACGAGCAGTACTTC. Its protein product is CATSDPTSGTAYEQYF.

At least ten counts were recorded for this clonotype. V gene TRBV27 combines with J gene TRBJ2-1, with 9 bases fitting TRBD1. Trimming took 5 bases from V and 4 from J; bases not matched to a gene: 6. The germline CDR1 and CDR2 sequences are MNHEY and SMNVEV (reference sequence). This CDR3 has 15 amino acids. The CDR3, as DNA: TGTGCCAGCAGTCGGGACAGGGTTGGGTACAATGAGCAGTTCTTC. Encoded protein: CASSRDRVGYNEQFF.

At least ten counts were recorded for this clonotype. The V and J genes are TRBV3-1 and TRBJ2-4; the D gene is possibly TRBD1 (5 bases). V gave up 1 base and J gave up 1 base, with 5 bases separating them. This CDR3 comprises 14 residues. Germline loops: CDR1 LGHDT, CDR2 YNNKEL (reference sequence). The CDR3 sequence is CASSQAGAKNIQYF. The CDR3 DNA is TGTGCCAGCAGCCAAGCAGGGGCCAAAAACATTCAGTACTTC.

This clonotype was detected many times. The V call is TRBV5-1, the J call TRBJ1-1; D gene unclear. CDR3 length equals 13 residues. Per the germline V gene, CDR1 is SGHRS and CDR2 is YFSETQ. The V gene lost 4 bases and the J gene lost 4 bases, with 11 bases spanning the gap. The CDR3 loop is CASSQPAGTEAFF. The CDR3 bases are TGCGCCAGCAGCCAACCGGCGGGCACTGAAGCTTTCTTT.

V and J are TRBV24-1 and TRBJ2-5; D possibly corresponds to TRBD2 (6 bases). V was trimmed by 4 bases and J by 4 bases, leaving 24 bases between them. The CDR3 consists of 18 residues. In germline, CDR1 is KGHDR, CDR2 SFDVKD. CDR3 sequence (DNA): TGTGCCACCAGTGACCCTGCCGGGGGACCAAGGGTAGGAGAGACCCAGTACTTC. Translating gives CATSDPAGGPRVGETQYF.

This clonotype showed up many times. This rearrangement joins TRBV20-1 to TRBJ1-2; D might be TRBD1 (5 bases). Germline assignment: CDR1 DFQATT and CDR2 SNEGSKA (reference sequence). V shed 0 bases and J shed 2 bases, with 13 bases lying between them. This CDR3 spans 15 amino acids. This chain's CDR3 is CSAREGNRQNYGYTF. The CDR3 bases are TGCAGTGCTAGAGAGGGCAACAGGCAGAACTATGGCTACACCTTC.

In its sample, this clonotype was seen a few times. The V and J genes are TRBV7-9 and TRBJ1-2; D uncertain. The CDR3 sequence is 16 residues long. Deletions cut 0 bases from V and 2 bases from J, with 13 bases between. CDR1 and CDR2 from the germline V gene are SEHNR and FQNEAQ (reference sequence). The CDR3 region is CASSLATDGLNYGYTF. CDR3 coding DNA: TGTGCCAGCAGCTTAGCGACGGACGGACTGAACTATGGCTACACCTTC.

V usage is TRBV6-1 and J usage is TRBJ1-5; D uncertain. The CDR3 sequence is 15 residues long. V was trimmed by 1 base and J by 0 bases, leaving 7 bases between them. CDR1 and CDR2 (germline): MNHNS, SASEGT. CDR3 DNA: TGTGCCAGCAGTGAAGAGGCAGGTAGCAATCAGCCCCAGCATTTT. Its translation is CASSEEAGSNQPQHF.

The DNA for the CDR3 is TGTGCCACCAGTGACTCGGACCTGACAGATACGCAGTATTTT. As protein: CATSDSDLTDTQYF. The chain employs TRBV24-1 and TRBJ2-3; D uncertain. V gave up 4 bases and J gave up 3 bases, with 10 bases separating them. The germline CDR1 and CDR2 sequences are KGHDR and SFDVKD. This CDR3 region has 14 residues.

The CDR3 region has the DNA TGTGCCAGCAGTGCGCCGGGACAGGGCTACAATGAGCAGTTCTTC. This translates into CASSAPGQGYNEQFF. The rearrangement joins TRBV6-2 or TRBV6-3 to TRBJ2-1; 9 bases agree with TRBD1. This CDR3 has 15 amino acids. V was clipped by 5 bases and J by 3 bases; unmatched bases: 5. Germline assignment: CDR1 MNHEY and CDR2 SVGEGT.

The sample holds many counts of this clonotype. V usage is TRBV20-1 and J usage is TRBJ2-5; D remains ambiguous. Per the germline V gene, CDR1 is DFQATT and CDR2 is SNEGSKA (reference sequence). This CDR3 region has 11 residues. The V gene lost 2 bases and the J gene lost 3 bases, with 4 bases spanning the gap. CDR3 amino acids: CSARQKETQYF. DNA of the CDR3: TGCAGTGCTAGACAGAAAGAGACCCAGTACTTC.

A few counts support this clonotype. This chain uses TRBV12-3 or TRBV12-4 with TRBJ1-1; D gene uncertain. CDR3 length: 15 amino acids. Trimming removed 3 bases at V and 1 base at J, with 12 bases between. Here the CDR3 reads CASSLPAAGNTEAFF. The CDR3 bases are TGTGCCAGCAGTTTGCCAGCAGCGGGGAACACTGAAGCTTTCTTT.

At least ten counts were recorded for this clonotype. Written as DNA, the CDR3 is TGCAGTGCCCTACTAGCGCGCTCCTACGAGCAGTACTTC. Protein: CSALLARSYEQYF. The rearrangement uses TRBV20-1 and TRBJ2-7, with 7 nucleotides matching TRBD2. The CDR3 runs 13 residues. Trimming took 6 bases from V and 0 from J; bases not matched to a gene: 5. CDR1 and CDR2 from the germline V gene are DFQATT and SNEGSKA (reference sequence).